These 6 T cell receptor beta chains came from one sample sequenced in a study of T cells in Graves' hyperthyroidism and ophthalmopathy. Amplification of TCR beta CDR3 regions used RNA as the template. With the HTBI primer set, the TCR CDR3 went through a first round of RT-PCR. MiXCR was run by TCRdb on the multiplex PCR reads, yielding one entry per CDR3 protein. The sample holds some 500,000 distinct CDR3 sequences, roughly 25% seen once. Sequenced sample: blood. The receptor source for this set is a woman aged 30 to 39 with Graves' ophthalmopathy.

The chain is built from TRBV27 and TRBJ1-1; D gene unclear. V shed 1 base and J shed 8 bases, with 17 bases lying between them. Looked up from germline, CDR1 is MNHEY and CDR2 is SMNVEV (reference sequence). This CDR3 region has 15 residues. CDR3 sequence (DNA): TGTGCCAGCAGTTTATTAGCCAGCCCGGTTTTCGAAGCTTTCTTT. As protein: CASSLLASPVFEAFF.

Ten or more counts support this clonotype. CDR3 protein: CASSLFPGGYTEAFF. CDR3 nucleotides: TGTGCCAGCAGTTTATTCCCCGGGGGGTACACTGAAGCTTTCTTT. The chain couples TRBV27 to TRBJ1-1, with a tentative D call TRBD1 (5 bases). The CDR3 sequence is 15 residues long. Germline V CDR1 and CDR2: MNHEY, SMNVEV (reference sequence). V was pared by 1 base and J by 3 bases, with 12 bases between.

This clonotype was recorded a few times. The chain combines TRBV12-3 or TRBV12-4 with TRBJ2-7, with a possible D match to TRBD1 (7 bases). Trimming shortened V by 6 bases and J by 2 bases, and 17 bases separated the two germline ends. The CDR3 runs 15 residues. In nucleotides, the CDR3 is TGTGCCAGCAGGAGGGGCGGGACAGTAACCTACGAGCAGTACTTC. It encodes CASRRGGTVTYEQYF.

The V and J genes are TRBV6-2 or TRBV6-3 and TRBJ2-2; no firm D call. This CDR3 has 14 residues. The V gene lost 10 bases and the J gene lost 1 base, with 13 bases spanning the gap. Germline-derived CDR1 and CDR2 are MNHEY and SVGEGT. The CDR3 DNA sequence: TGTGCCACCCTCCTGGACGGGAACACCGGGGAGCTGTTTTTT. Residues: CATLLDGNTGELFF.

The CDR3 sequence is CASRDGDKNTEAFF. DNA of the CDR3: TGTGCCAGCAGGGATGGCGACAAGAACACTGAAGCTTTCTTT. The chain links TRBV6-2 or TRBV6-3 to TRBJ1-1; D remains unclear. The CDR3 contains 14 residues. Germline CDR1 reads MNHEY; CDR2 reads SVGEGT. V lost 6 bases and J 1 base, leaving 12 bases between the germline ends.

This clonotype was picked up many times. CDR3 loop: CASSLGRLYEQYF. DNA for the CDR3: TGTGCCAGCAGCTTGGGACGACTCTACGAGCAGTACTTC. The chain couples TRBV7-2 to TRBJ2-7; D possibly matches TRBD1 or TRBD2 (5 bases each). The CDR3 extends over 13 amino acids. Trimming cost V 3 bases and J 3 bases, with 9 bases left between them. Germline V gene lookup returns CDR1 SGHTA and CDR2 FQGNSA.